A selection of T cell receptor beta chains follows, all from one sample in a study of radiotherapy plus CTLA-4 blockade in lung cancer. Assay: immunoSEQ multiplex PCR; the TCRdb copy retains only in-frame clones and omits some. The sample shows tens of thousands of clones, approximately 76% of them seen only once. The sample consisted of peripheral blood, taken from a patient treated with radiotherapy plus ipilimumab. These receptor sequences come from a human donor with non-small cell lung cancer who had stable disease on radiotherapy plus ipilimumab. CDR3s include the opening cysteine and the closing phenylalanine or tryptophan. The order of the fields is J gene, CDR3 length, V gene, D gene, CDR3 protein. A D gene is named only where the DNA matches it firmly.

>TRBJ2-7|15|TRBV5-1|TRBD2
CASSSIAGGPNEQYF
>TRBJ1-2|14|TRBV6-6|.
CASSSDGSIYGYTF
>TRBJ1-5|15|TRBV9|TRBD1
CASSAGQGKNQPQHF
>TRBJ2-2|15|TRBV7-2|.
CASSLGRGGTGELFF
>TRBJ1-1|13|TRBV6-1|.
CASSVGQLLEAFF
>TRBJ1-2|14|TRBV6-5|TRBD1
CASTRPDRDYGYTF
>TRBJ2-5|13|TRBV4-1|.
CASSQAPGETQYF
>TRBJ1-6|14|TRBV6-1|.
CASSAGPVNSPLHF
>TRBJ1-5|15|TRBV15|.
CATSGRQVTRQPQHF
>TRBJ1-2|15|TRBV18|.
CASSPGRASNYGYTF
>TRBJ2-5|16|TRBV7-9|TRBD2
CASSLGLAGRGETQYF
>TRBJ2-3|15|TRBV5-1|.
CASSLGSTSTDTQYF
>TRBJ2-7|15|TRBV6-5|.
CASSYSFAGIYEQYF
>TRBJ2-7|12|TRBV7-2|.
CASSPSSYEQYF
>TRBJ2-2|15|TRBV2|TRBD1
CASSDRDRGGGELFF
>TRBJ2-3|16|TRBV9|.
CASSVASAGWADTQYF
>TRBJ2-3|16|TRBV4-1|TRBD2
CASSQLPGGSTDTQYF
>TRBJ1-2|12|TRBV5-1|.
CASSPHDYGYTF
>TRBJ1-1|13|TRBV7-2|.
CASSYTSNTEAFF
>TRBJ2-2|13|TRBV6-5|.
CASKRSNTGELFF
>TRBJ1-1|15|TRBV5-4|.
CASSRGVQTNTEAFF
>TRBJ2-2|18|TRBV5-4|TRBD2
CASSFRAGGPSNTGELFF
>TRBJ1-2|15|TRBV5-6|.
CASSRGGQADRGYTF
>TRBJ2-7|14|TRBV9|TRBD1
CASSVRQGGDEQYF
>TRBJ2-1|16|TRBV5-4|TRBD2
CASSRYGGASYNEQFF
>TRBJ2-2|14|TRBV27|.
CASSLSPNTGELFF
>TRBJ1-1|16|TRBV27|.
CASSLIGSSMNTEAFF
>TRBJ1-1|13|TRBV5-4|.
CASSLGPTGRAFF
>TRBJ2-7|13|TRBV7-9|.
CASSLVVSYEQYF
>TRBJ1-1|15|TRBV28|TRBD1
CASSLADRAYTEAFF
>TRBJ1-3|13|TRBV30|TRBD1
CAGNRGSGNTIYF
>TRBJ2-7|14|TRBV25-1|.
CASSPQGSSYEQYF
>TRBJ1-1|11|TRBV20-1|.
CSARGNTEAFF